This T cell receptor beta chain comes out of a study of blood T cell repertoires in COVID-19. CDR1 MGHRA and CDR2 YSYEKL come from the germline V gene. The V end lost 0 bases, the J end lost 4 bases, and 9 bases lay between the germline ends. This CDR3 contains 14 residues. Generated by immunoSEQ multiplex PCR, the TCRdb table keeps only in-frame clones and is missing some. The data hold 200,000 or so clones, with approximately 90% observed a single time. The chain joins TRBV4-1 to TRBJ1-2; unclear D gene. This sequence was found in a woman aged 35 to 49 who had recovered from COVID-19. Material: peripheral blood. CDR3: CASSQDSGSYGYTF. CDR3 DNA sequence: TGCGCCAGCAGCCAAGATTCGGGGAGCTATGGCTACACCTTC.